This T cell receptor (beta chain) was observed in a study of Ad26.COV2.S vaccination and SARS-CoV-2 variants. TCRdb keeps only in-frame clones here, not all; method: immunoSEQ multiplex PCR. The data hold about 400,000 clones, with around 92% observed a single time. The treatment is: around 19 received Ad26.COV2.S at low or high dose, single or two shots; roughly 5 received placebo; per-sample allocation not given. The samples were gathered on day 63 after the first injection of vaccine or placebo. Specimen: peripheral blood, collected in a trial of Ad26.COV2.S vaccine versus placebo. The receptor comes from a person between 18 and 65 years old who received the Ad26.COV2.S COVID-19 vaccine or a placebo.

The CDR3 sequence is CASSLGRVANYGYTF. The CDR3 DNA reads as TGTGCCAGCAGCTTAGGCAGGGTAGCTAACTATGGCTACACCTTC. V gene TRBV7-9 combines with J gene TRBJ1-2; perhaps TRBD1 as D (5 bases). There are 15 residues in the CDR3. Germline V gives CDR1 SEHNR, CDR2 FQNEAQ (reference sequence). Between the trimmed V and J ends, which lost 1 base and 0 bases, there was a span of 9 bases.